Below, 8 T cell receptor beta chains from the same sample are listed, as sequenced in a study of cytomegalovirus exposure and HLA in healthy donors. The PCR ran on 60 Vbeta and 13 Jbeta primers. Assay used: immunoSEQ multiplex PCR; TCRdb lists only in-frame clones, some missing. The profile shows about 140,000 clones, 60% to 85% of them singletons. Sequenced sample: PBMCs. These receptors originate from a male donor in good health and CMV-seropositive.

This clone has only a few counts. The V call is TRBV13, the J call TRBJ2-7, with 14 bases aligning to TRBD2. The CDR3 is 16 amino acids. J gave up 7 bases and V 0 bases, and 5 bases lay outside the gene matches. The germline V gene encodes CDR1 PRHDT and CDR2 FYEKMQ (reference sequence). Here the CDR3 reads CASSLGTSGGASEQYF. The CDR3 nucleotides read TGTGCCAGCAGCTTAGGGACTAGCGGGGGGGCCAGTGAGCAGTACTTC.

The rearrangement links TRBV7-9 to TRBJ1-1; 10 bases are shared with TRBD1. J lost 5 bases, V lost 5 bases, and 8 bases had no gene match. This CDR3 contains 15 residues. Germline lookup yields CDR1 SEHNR and CDR2 FQNEAQ (reference sequence). Here the CDR3 DNA reads TGTGCCAGCAGCGCCCGGACAGGGGGGGAGACTGAAGCTTTCTTT. Its protein is CASSARTGGETEAFF.

The rearrangement uses TRBV18 and TRBJ1-2; TRBD1 might be the D (6 bases). V shed 3 bases and J shed 5 bases, with 19 bases lying between them. The CDR3 loop spans 16 amino acids. Germline V lookup: CDR1 KGHSH, CDR2 LQKENI. The CDR3 region is CASSPNRVGQGYGYTF. The CDR3 bases are TGTGCCAGCTCACCGAATAGAGTAGGGCAGGGGTATGGCTACACCTTC.

The chain links TRBV28 to TRBJ2-1; 9 nucleotides match TRBD2. The ends lost 3 bases at V and 2 bases at J; junction bases unmatched: 8. The CDR3 runs to 17 residues. Germline V lookup: CDR1 MDHEN, CDR2 SYDVKM. The DNA for the CDR3 is TGTGCCAGCAGTTTTTTGGGTTGGACTAGCGCCTACAATGAGCAGTTCTTC. As protein: CASSFLGWTSAYNEQFF.

V gene TRBV7-9 combines with J gene TRBJ1-1; maybe TRBD1 (5 bases). Germline V gene data show CDR1 as SEHNR and CDR2 as FQNEAQ (reference sequence). This CDR3 contains 13 residues. V shed 10 bases and J shed 3 bases, with 15 bases lying between them. The chain's CDR3 is CATTKGIDTEAFF. The CDR3 region has the DNA TGTGCCACCACTAAGGGGATCGACACTGAAGCTTTCTTT.

The chain carries TRBV7-9 and TRBJ2-1; the match to TRBD2 covers 7 bases. Trimming at V came to 3 bases and at J to 6 bases, leaving 14 bases not matched to a gene. Germline CDR1 is SEHNR and CDR2 is FQNEAQ (reference sequence). This CDR3 is 17 amino acids long. The CDR3 loop is CASSFPQGAGTFNEQFF. The CDR3 DNA is TGTGCCAGCAGCTTCCCACAAGGAGCGGGAACTTTCAATGAGCAGTTCTTC.

This chain uses TRBV27 with TRBJ1-2, with unresolved D. CDR1 MNHEY and CDR2 SMNVEV come from the germline V gene (reference sequence). The V end was cut by 8 bases, the J end by 0 bases, with 10 bases between. There are 13 residues in the CDR3. As DNA, the CDR3 is TGTGCCAGCGCCCCCGGGGCTAACTATGGCTACACCTTC. Residues: CASAPGANYGYTF.

This chain joins TRBV18 and TRBJ1-4, with 7 bases matching TRBD1. Germline trimming cut 6 bases from V and 8 bases from J; bases unmatched to any gene: 15. CDR1 and CDR2 from the germline V gene are KGHSH and LQKENI. This CDR3 region has 16 residues. CDR3 bases: TGTGCCAGCTCCGGACCGGAGGGGGCCTTTGGGGAAAAACTGTTTTTT. Translating it yields CASSGPEGAFGEKLFF.